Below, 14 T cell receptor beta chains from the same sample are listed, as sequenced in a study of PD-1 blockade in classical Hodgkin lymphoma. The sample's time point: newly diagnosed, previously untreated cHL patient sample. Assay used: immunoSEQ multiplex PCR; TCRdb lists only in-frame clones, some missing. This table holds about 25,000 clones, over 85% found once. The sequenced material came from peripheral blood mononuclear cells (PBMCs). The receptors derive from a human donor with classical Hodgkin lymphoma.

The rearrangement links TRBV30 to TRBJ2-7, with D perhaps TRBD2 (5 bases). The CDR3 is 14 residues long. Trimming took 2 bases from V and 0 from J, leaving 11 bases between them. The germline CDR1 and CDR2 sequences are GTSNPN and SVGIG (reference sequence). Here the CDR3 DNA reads TGTGCCTGGAGTCCGATAGCGTTCTCCTACGAGCAGTACTTC. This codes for CAWSPIAFSYEQYF.

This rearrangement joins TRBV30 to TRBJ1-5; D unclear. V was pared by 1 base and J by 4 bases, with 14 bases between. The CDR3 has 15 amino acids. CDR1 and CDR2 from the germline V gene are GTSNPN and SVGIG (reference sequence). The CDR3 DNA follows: TGTGCCTGGAGTGGGTCGAAAGTAGAAAATCAGCCCCAGCATTTT. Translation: CAWSGSKVENQPQHF.

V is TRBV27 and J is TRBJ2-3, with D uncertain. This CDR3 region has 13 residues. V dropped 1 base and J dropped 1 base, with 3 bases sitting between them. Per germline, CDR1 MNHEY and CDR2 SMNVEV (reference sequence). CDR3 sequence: CASSLFRTDTQYF. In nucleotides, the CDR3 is TGTGCCAGCAGTTTATTTCGCACAGATACGCAGTATTTT.

CDR3 in DNA: TGTGCCAGCAGTGACCGACTAGCGGGAGGTGAGCAGTACTTC. Translating gives CASSDRLAGGEQYF. The chain links TRBV2 to TRBJ2-7, with 13 bases fitting TRBD2. This CDR3 contains 14 residues. Germline V CDR1 and CDR2: SNHLY, FYNNEI. The V gene end was trimmed by 3 bases and the J gene end by 7 bases; junction bases not matched to a gene: 3. The variable domain in full, completed from reference TRBV2 and TRBJ2-7, reads EPEVTQTPSHQVTQMGQEVILRCVPISNHLYFYWYRQILGQKVEFLVSFYNNEISEKSEIFDDQFSVERPDGSNFTLKIRSTKLEDSAMYFCASSDRLAGGEQYFGPGTRLTVT.

CDR3 sequence reads: CASSLSLYSTYEQYF. The CDR3 bases are TGTGCCAGCAGCTTATCACTTTACTCCACCTACGAGCAGTACTTC. The chain couples TRBV7-2 to TRBJ2-7; D unclear. The CDR3 runs to 15 residues. V lost 2 bases, J lost 2 bases, and 13 bases lay in between. Germline CDR1 reads SGHTA; CDR2 reads FQGNSA.

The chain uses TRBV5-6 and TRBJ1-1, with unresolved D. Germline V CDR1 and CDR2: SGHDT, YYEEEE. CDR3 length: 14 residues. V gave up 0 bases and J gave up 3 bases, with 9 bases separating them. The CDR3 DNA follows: TGTGCCAGCAGCTTGGGTGAGGGTTACACTGAAGCTTTCTTT. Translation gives CASSLGEGYTEAFF.

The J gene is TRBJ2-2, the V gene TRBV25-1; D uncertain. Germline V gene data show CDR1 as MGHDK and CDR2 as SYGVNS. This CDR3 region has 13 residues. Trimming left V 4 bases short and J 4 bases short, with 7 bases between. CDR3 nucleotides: TGTGCCAGCAGTGGGTCCCTCACCGGGGAGCTGTTTTTT. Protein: CASSGSLTGELFF.

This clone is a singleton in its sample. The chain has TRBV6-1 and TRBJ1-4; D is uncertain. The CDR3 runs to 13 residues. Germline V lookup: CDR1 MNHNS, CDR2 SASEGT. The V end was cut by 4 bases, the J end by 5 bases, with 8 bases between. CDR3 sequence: CASSVIRNEKLFF. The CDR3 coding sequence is TGTGCCAGCAGTGTGATCAGGAATGAAAAACTGTTTTTT.

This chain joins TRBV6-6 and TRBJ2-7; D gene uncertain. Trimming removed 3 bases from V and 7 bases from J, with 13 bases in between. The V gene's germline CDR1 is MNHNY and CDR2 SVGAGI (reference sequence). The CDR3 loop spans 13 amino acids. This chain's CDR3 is CASSYDSMGEQYF. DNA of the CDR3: TGTGCCAGCAGTTATGACTCCATGGGGGAGCAGTACTTC.

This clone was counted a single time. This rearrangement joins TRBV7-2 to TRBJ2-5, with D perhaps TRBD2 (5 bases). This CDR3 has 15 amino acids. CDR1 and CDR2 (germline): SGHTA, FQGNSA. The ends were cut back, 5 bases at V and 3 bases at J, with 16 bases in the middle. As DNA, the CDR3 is TGTGCCAGCAGCACCGGTCAAGCGACTAAAGAGACCCAGTACTTC. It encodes CASSTGQATKETQYF.

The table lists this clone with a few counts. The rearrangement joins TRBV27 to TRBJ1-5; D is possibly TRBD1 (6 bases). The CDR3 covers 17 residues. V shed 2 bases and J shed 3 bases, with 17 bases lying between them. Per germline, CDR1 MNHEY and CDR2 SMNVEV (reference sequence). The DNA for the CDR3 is TGTGCCAGCAGTTTACCCCTTTTGACAGGCTACAATCAGCCCCAGCATTTT. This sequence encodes CASSLPLLTGYNQPQHF.

This chain's CDR3 is CASRGTGLEHGYTF. The CDR3 bases are TGTGCCAGCAGGGGGACAGGGCTTGAACATGGCTACACCTTC. This sequence joins TRBV5-6 and TRBJ1-2, with 9 bases fitting TRBD1. CDR1 is SGHDT and CDR2 is YYEEEE in the germline V gene. The trim removed 5 bases at V and 6 bases at J, leaving 8 bases unmatched. This CDR3 is built from 14 residues. Complete variable domain (other parts from reference TRBV5-6 and TRBJ1-2): DAGVTQSPTHLIKTRGQQVTLRCSPKSGHDTVSWYQQALGQGPQFIFQYYEEEERQRGNFPDRFSGHQFPNYSSELNVNALLLGDSALYLCASRGTGLEHGYTFGSGTRLTVV.

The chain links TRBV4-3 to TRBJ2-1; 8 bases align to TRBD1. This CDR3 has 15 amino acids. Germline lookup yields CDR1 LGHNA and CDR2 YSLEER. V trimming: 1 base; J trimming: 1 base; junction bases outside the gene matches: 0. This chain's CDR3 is CASSQGTGSYNEQFF. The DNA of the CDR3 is TGCGCCAGCAGCCAAGGGACAGGGTCCTACAATGAGCAGTTCTTC.

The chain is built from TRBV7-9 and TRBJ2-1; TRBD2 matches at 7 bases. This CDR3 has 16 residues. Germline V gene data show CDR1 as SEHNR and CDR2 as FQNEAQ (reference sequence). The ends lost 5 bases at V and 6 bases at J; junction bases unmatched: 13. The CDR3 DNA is TGTGCCAGCAGCCAATCCGGGGGGAGCGCCTCCAATGAGCAGTTCTTC. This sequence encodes CASSQSGGSASNEQFF. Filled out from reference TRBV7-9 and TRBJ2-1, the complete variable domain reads DTGVSQNPRHKITKRGQNVTFRCDPISEHNRLYWYRQTLGQGPEFLTYFQNEAQLEKSRLLSDRFSAERPKGSFSTLEIQRTEQGDSAMYLCASSQSGGSASNEQFFGPGTRLTVL.